Below, one T cell receptor beta chain is given with its context. Its antigen is unknown. The data derive from a study of radiotherapy plus CTLA-4 blockade in lung cancer. Overall study: Overall, roughly 17% of patients showed an objective response, while around 34% attained disease control.

Each patient with chemo-refractory metastatic non-small-cell lung cancer was treated with focal radiation plus CTLA-4 blockade using ipilimumab. The study, taken as a whole, reports: Blood-borne expansion of tumor-derived TCR clones followed radiotherapy plus ipilimumab. According to reports, early shifts in blood T cell clones, alongside interferon-beta, forecast response most accurately.

Germline lookup yields CDR1 SGDLS and CDR2 YYNGEE. The CDR3 sequence is 15 residues long. The V and J ends lost 0 bases and 2 bases respectively, with 8 bases between them. The assay was immunoSEQ multiplex PCR, and TCRdb's table has in-frame clones only and misses some. This sample has about 100,000 clones; roughly four fifths occur once, and the top ten carry 0.75% to 0.85%. The chain links TRBV9 to TRBJ1-4; TRBD1 is a possible D gene (6 bases). Sample: peripheral blood, taken from a patient treated with radiotherapy plus ipilimumab. The source of this sequence is a human donor with non-small cell lung cancer who had stable disease on radiotherapy plus ipilimumab. CDR3 region: CASSVEDSTNEKLFF. The CDR3, as DNA: TGTGCCAGCAGCGTAGAGGACAGTACTAATGAAAAACTGTTTTTT.